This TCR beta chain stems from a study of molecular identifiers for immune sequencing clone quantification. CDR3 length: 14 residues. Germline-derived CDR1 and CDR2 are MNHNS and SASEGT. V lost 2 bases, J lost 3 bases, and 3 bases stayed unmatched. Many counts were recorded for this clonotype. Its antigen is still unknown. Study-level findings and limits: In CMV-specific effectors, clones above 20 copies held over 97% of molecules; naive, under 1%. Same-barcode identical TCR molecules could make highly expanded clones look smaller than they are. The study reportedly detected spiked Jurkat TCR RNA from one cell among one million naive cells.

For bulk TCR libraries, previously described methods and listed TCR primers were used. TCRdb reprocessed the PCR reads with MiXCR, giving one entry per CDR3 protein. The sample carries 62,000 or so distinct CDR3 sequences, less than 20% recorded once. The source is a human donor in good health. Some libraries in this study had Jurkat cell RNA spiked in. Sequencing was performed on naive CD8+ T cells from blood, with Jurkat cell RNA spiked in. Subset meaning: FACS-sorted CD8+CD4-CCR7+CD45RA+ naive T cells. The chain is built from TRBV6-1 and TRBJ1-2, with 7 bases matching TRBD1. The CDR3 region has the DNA TGTGCCAGCAGTGAAACAGGGGAGGACTATGGCTACACCTTC. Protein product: CASSETGEDYGYTF.